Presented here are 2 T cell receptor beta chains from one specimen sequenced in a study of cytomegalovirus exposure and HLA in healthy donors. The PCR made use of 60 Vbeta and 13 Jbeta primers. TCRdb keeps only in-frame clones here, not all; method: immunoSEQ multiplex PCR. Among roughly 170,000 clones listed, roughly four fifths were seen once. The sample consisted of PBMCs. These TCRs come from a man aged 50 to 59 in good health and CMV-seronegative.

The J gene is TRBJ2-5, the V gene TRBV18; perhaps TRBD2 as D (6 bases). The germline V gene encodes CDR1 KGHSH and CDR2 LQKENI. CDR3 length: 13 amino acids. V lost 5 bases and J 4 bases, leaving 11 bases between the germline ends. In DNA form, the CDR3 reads TGTGCCAGCTCATCGGGACTTGTAGAGACCCAGTACTTC. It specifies CASSSGLVETQYF. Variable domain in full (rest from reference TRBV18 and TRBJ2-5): NAGVMQNPRHLVRRRGQEARLRCSPMKGHSHVYWYRQLPEEGLKFMVYLQKENIIDESGMPKERFSAEFPKEGPSILRIQQVVRGDSAAYFCASSSGLVETQYFGPGTRLLVL.

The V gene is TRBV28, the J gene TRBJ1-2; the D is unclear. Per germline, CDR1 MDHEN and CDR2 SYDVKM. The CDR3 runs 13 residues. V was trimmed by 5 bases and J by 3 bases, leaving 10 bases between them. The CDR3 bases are TGTGCCAGCAGTGATGACTCTTACTATGGCTACACCTTC. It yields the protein CASSDDSYYGYTF.